This T cell receptor (beta chain) was identified in a study of neurological immune-mediated disorders. Notes on the study in general: HTLV-1-associated myelopathy led in TCR clonal expansion, while multiple sclerosis ranked lowest, below healthy controls.

cDNA was made by 5'RACE with 10-nucleotide random UMIs. TCRdb passed the 5' RACE reads through MiXCR, listing each CDR3 protein once. In the table there are 50,000 to 55,000 distinct CDR3 sequences, about 3.7% of which are singletons. Deletions cut 4 bases from V and 6 bases from J, with 15 bases between. CDR1 and CDR2 from the germline V gene are MGHRA and YSYEKL. The CDR3 contains 15 residues. This clonotype was seen repeatedly, ten times or more. Its antigen is still unknown. The V and J genes are TRBV4-1 and TRBJ1-4; TRBD1 might be the D (6 bases). The sample comprised PBMCs. This TCR came from a man between 60 and 75 years old with multiple sclerosis. In nucleotides, the CDR3 is TGCGCCAGCAGCCCCCTGGGGGGCCGGGATGAAAAACTGTTTTTT. It is translated as CASSPLGGRDEKLFF.